These T cell receptor beta chains were read from a single sample in a study of beta chain features in type 1 diabetes. Clones were sequenced by immunoSEQ multiplex PCR, and TCRdb holds only the in-frame ones, with some missing. The sample comprises over 300,000 clones, 7% to 9% of which are singletons, and around 0.45% rests with the top ten. The sequencing sample was made of central memory CD4+ T cells from blood. The receptors come from a woman aged 18 to 35 in good health. The CDR3 runs from the conserved cysteine through the conserved F or W. The D gene is left open where the match is weak. Not every row has a clone size; where given, it reads once, few, many or a size class.

d_gene	v_gene	abundance	j_gene	CDR3aa	CDR3nt
.	TRBV18	.	TRBJ2-7	CASSPALASYEQYF	TGTGCCAGCTCACCAGCACTAGCTTCCTACGAGCAGTACTTC
.	TRBV28	many	TRBJ2-1	CASSSSGTLANNEQFF	TGTGCCAGCAGTTCTTCCGGGACCCTAGCTAACAATGAGCAGTTCTTC
TRBD2	TRBV10-2	few	TRBJ2-7	CASSESLPGLAGFTTLFYEQYF	TGCGCCAGCAGTGAGTCCCTTCCGGGACTAGCGGGGTTCACTACTCTATTCTACGAGCAGTACTTC
.	TRBV6-5	.	TRBJ2-7	CASSYGFGEQYF	TGTGCCAGCAGTTACGGGTTCGGCGAGCAGTACTTC
TRBD2	TRBV5-4	.	TRBJ2-1	CASSLLAGESNEQFF	TGTGCCAGCAGCCTACTAGCGGGAGAGAGCAATGAGCAGTTCTTC
TRBD1	TRBV10-3	few	TRBJ2-5	CASSYSAGGATQYF	TGTGCCAGCAGTTACTCGGCAGGGGGAGCGACCCAGTACTTC
.	TRBV28	.	TRBJ2-2	CASSDSASVITGELFF	TGTGCCAGCAGTGACTCGGCTAGCGTCATCACCGGGGAGCTGTTTTTT
.	TRBV18	.	TRBJ1-2	CASSRQAGVGYTF	TGTGCCAGCTCGCGACAGGCCGGTGTTGGCTACACCTTC
.	TRBV4-3	.	TRBJ2-7	CASSRELAYEQYF	TGCGCCAGCAGCCGGGAATTGGCTTACGAGCAGTACTTC
TRBD1	TRBV15	.	TRBJ2-3	CATSLGTGGTDTQYF	TGTGCCACCAGCTTAGGGACAGGGGGCACAGATACGCAGTATTTT
.	TRBV28	few	TRBJ2-7	CASSFFGTGSYEQYF	TGTGCCAGCAGTTTCTTCGGTACAGGCTCCTACGAGCAGTACTTC
TRBD1	TRBV11-3	many	TRBJ2-3	CASSPTGGPTDTQYF	TGTGCCAGCAGCCCTACAGGGGGGCCTACAGATACGCAGTATTTT